The T cell receptor beta chain described here comes from a study of blood T cell repertoires in COVID-19. Libraries were prepared by immunoSEQ multiplex PCR; TCRdb keeps only in-frame clonotypes and omits some of them. The table records 150,000 or so clones, about 81% of them present only once. V was shortened by 0 bases and J by 2 bases, with 10 bases between the two germline ends. Germline V lookup: CDR1 SGHNT, CDR2 YYREEE (reference sequence). This CDR3 is 15 amino acids long. The rearrangement links TRBV5-4 to TRBJ2-3; unclear D gene. The material sequenced was peripheral blood. This clonotype was sampled from a human donor in a cohort sampled during active COVID-19. As DNA, the CDR3 is TGTGCCAGCAGCTTGGGAGGAGCAACCACAGATACGCAGTATTTT. Amino acid sequence: CASSLGGATTDTQYF.